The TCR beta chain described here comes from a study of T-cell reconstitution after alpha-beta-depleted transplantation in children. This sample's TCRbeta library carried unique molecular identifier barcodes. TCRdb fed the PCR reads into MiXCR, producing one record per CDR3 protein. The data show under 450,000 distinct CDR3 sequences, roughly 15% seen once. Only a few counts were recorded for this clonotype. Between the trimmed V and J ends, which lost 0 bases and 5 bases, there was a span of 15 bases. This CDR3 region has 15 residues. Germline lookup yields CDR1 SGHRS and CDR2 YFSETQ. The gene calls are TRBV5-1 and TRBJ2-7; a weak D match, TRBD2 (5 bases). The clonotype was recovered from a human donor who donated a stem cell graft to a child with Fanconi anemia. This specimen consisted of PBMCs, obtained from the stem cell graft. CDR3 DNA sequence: TGCGCCAGCAGCTTGGATGGGTCGCGGACTGACGAGCAGTACGTC. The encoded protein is CASSLDGSRTDEQYV.